Given below is one T cell receptor beta chain in context. Its antigen is still unknown. This record comes from a study of T cell repertoires and HLA-DP antigens. About the study: Alloreactive CD4+ T cells targeted HLA-DP on transduced HeLa. Versus self, one alloantigen differed at one groove amino acid, the other at more than eight. Study results and caveats: Antigen presentation used HeLa cells, with total CD4+ cells responding. Clones undetected before culture averaged approximately 34% against one allele and about 50% against the other.

Germline V gene sequence: CDR1 MGHRA, CDR2 YSYEKL. Trimming cost V 1 base and J 5 bases, with 12 bases left between them. The CDR3 contains 15 residues. Repertoires were generated with immunoSEQ multiplex PCR, while TCRdb's copy carries only in-frame clones and drops some. The top ten clones hold around 0.25% of a sample with about 120,000 clones, 80% to 95% of them seen once. The specimen was CD4+ T cells from PBMCs. V usage is TRBV4-1 and J usage is TRBJ1-5; D is uncertain. This clonotype was obtained from a woman under 30 in good health and CMV-seronegative. This chain's CDR3 is CASSQVTDPHQPQHF. In DNA form, the CDR3 reads TGCGCCAGCAGCCAAGTTACAGATCCTCATCAGCCCCAGCATTTT.